This T cell receptor (beta chain) was observed in a study of cytomegalovirus exposure and HLA in healthy donors. This clone was seen only a few times. Primers: 60 Vbeta forward and 13 Jbeta reverse. Clones were sequenced by immunoSEQ multiplex PCR, and TCRdb holds only the in-frame ones, with some missing. This sample carries around 170,000 clones, roughly 80% of them seen once, and the ten largest clones take about 0.8%. Looked up from germline, CDR1 is SGHRS and CDR2 is YFSETQ. The CDR3 is made up of 16 amino acids. The junction had 9 bases not matched to a gene; V was cut back by 0 bases and J by 3 bases.

Material: PBMCs. The clonotype comes from a woman under 30 in good health and CMV-seronegative. The chain has TRBV5-1 and TRBJ2-7, with 7 bases matching TRBD1. CDR3 protein: CASSLAPTGPNYEQYF. Written as DNA, the CDR3 is TGCGCCAGCAGCTTGGCCCCGACAGGGCCTAACTACGAGCAGTACTTC.